Listed below are T cell receptor beta chains from one sample, sequenced in a study of cytomegalovirus exposure and HLA in healthy donors. Generated by immunoSEQ multiplex PCR, the TCRdb table keeps only in-frame clones and is missing some. The sample yields 140,000 to 150,000 clones, nearly 80% seen once. Input material: PBMCs. The receptors originated from a man aged 35 to 55 in good health and CMV-seropositive. Each CDR3 is given with its conserved first and last residue.

CDR3 length,J gene,V gene,CDR3 protein
14,TRBJ2-5,TRBV5-1,CASSLFGTQETQYF
15,TRBJ2-7,TRBV6-6,CASSLPGQPTYEQYF
13,TRBJ1-2,TRBV6-5,CASSFYSEYGYTF
16,TRBJ1-1,TRBV7-3,CASSSQPSRVGTEAFF
15,TRBJ2-7,TRBV11-2,CASSSSLDRNYEQYF
14,TRBJ1-5,TRBV6-5,CASSYGQGVQPQHF
12,TRBJ2-1,TRBV30,CAWRKAGGEQFF
16,TRBJ1-2,TRBV6-5,CASSYIVTGVYYGYTF
17,TRBJ1-2,TRBV30,CAWILLRVAEGSYGYTF
16,TRBJ2-2,TRBV9,CASSVVGGSNTGELFF
15,TRBJ2-7,TRBV28,CASRREAGASYEQYF
16,TRBJ1-3,TRBV6-5,CASSYSAGEAGNTIYF
13,-,TRBV5-6,CASSITGIYEQYF
14,TRBJ1-3,TRBV19,CASIPTGTGNTIYF
14,TRBJ2-5,TRBV6-5,CASSYGAGQETQYF
13,TRBJ2-7,TRBV2,CASSTQGFYEQYF
14,TRBJ1-1,TRBV11-3,CASSSGQGNTEAFF
13,TRBJ1-2,TRBV25-1,CASRGQGENGYTF
14,TRBJ2-1,TRBV7-6,CASSLSGGFNEQFF
13,TRBJ1-2,TRBV7-9,CASSLPVEYGYTF
14,TRBJ1-1,TRBV6-6,CASSATNLNTEAFF
14,TRBJ1-1,TRBV4-3,CASSQDRGSTEAFF
17,TRBJ2-7,TRBV21-1,CASSKQGGLAGSYEQYF
16,TRBJ2-2,TRBV2,CASSEAGGRGARELFF
15,TRBJ1-2,TRBV27,CASSLRGVQNYGYTF
12,TRBJ1-2,TRBV28,CASSRTADDYTF
14,TRBJ1-2,TRBV27,CASSPDRANYGYTF
17,TRBJ2-3,TRBV7-8,CASSPRGGDASTDTQYF
16,TRBJ1-3,TRBV11-2,CASSLDDPRQGHTIYF
16,TRBJ2-2,TRBV7-2,CASSLVGQGAAGELFF
15,TRBJ1-2,TRBV7-2,CASSFKQGAIDGYTF
16,TRBJ2-4,TRBV6-5,CASSSHNTIAKNIQYF
19,TRBJ2-7,TRBV15,CATSRGGIVSVAPSYEQYF
14,TRBJ2-7,TRBV7-2,CASSLDGPPGEQYF
15,-,TRBV4-1,CASSQIVTSGYEQYF
14,TRBJ1-4,TRBV4-2,CASSQDWDWEKLFF
16,TRBJ2-2,TRBV21-1,CASSKVETRNTGELFF
19,TRBJ1-4,TRBV11-2,CASSLRGMGWGATGEKLFF
16,TRBJ2-1,TRBV27,CASSFGGGPSGNEQFF
15,TRBJ2-3,TRBV5-1,CASSLEGGRPDTQYF
16,TRBJ1-5,TRBV19,CASSISRGTGNQPQHF
14,TRBJ1-3,TRBV28,CASSFGGSGNTIYF
15,TRBJ1-1,TRBV30,CAWAAGTRMNTEAFF
15,TRBJ1-3,TRBV9,CASSVGQVGGNTIYF
20,TRBJ2-6,TRBV7-2,CASSLAAAGGPASGANVLTF
20,TRBJ2-7,TRBV4-3,CASSQAPLAGGNVMSYEQYF
14,TRBJ2-7,TRBV11-1,CASSFGLAAAEQYF
13,TRBJ2-1,TRBV5-1,CASRTSGGNEQFF